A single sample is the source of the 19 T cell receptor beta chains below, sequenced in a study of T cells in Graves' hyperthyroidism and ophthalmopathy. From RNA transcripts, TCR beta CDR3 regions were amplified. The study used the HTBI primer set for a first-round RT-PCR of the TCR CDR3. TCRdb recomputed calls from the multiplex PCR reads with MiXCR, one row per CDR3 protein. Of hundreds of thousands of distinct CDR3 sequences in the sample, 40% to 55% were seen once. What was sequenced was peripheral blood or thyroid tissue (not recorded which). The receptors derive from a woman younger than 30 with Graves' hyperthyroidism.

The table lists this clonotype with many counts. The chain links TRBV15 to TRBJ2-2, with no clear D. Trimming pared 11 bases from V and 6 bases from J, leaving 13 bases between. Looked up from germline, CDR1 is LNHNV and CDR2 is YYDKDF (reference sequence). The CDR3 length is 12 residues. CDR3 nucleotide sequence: TGTGCCTCCCGATTAGGTTCCGGGGAGCTGTTTTTT. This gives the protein CASRLGSGELFF.

CDR3 bases: TGTGCCAGCAGCCCCTCGGGACAGGGTTACGAGCAGTACTTC. Translating gives CASSPSGQGYEQYF. The chain combines TRBV7-9 with TRBJ2-7; 9 positions agree with TRBD1. The germline gives CDR1 SEHNR, CDR2 FQNEAQ (reference sequence). Trimming cost V 5 bases and J 4 bases; bases outside gene matches: 6. This CDR3 comprises 14 residues.

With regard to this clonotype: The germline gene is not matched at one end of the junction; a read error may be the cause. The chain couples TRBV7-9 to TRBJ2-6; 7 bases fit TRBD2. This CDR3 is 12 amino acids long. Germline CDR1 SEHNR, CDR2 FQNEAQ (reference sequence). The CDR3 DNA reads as TGTGCCAGCAGCCGGGGGGACAACGTCCTGACTTTC. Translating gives CASSRGDNVLTF.

Here the CDR3 reads CAISEGGEISGANVLTF. DNA for the CDR3: TGTGCCATCAGTGAGGGGGGCGAAATATCTGGGGCCAACGTCCTGACTTTC. The rearrangement links TRBV10-3 to TRBJ2-6, with D tentatively TRBD1 (6 bases). Germline lookup yields CDR1 ENHRY and CDR2 SYGVKD. The CDR3 is 17 residues long. The V end was cut by 2 bases, the J end by 1 base, with 12 bases between.

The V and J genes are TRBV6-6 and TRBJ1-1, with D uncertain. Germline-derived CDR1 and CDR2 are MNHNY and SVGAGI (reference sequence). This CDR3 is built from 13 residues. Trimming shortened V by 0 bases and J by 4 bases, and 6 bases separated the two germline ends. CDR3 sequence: CASSYSVGTEAFF. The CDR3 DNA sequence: TGTGCCAGCAGTTACTCGGTAGGCACTGAAGCTTTCTTT.

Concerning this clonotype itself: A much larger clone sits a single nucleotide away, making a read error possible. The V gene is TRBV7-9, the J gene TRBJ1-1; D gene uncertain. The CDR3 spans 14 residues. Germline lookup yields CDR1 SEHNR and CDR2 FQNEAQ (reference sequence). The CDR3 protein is CANSLPPENTEAFF. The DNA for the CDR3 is TGTGCCAACAGCTTGCCACCGGAGAACACTGAAGCTTTCTTT. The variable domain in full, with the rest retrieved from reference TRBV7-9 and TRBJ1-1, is DTGVSQNPRHKITKRGQNVTFRCDPISEHNRLYWYRQTLGQGPEFLTYFQNEAQLEKSRLLSDRFSAERPKGSFSTLEIQRTEQGDSAMYLCANSLPPENTEAFFGQGTRLTVV.

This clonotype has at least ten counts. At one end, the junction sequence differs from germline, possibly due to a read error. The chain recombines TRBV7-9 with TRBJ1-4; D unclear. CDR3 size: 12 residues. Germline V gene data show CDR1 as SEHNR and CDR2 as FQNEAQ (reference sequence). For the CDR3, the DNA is TGCGCCAGCAGCTTGACTAATGAAAAACTGTTTTTT. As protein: CASSLTNEKLFF.

CDR3 residues: CASSLDPWGEQYF. CDR3 bases: TGTGCCAGCAGCTTAGATCCGTGGGGAGAGCAGTACTTC. The chain links TRBV11-2 to TRBJ2-5; the D gene is possibly TRBD2 (5 bases). This CDR3 is 13 amino acids long. Germline CDR1 and CDR2: SGHAT and FQNNGV. With 0 bases removed from V and 11 bases from J, the gap between germline ends came to 13 bases.

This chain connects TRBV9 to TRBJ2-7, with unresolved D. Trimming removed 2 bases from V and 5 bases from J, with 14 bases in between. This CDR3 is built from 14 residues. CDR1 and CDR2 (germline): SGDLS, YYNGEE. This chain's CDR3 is CASSVEQISHEQYF. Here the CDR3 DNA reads TGTGCCAGCAGCGTTGAACAAATATCCCACGAGCAGTACTTC.

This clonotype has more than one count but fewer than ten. For the CDR3, the DNA is TGCGCCAGCAGCCCTGGGACTCCAGGCTACGAGCAGTACTTC. Protein sequence: CASSPGTPGYEQYF. V and J are TRBV5-1 and TRBJ2-7; possible D gene TRBD2, 6 bases. This CDR3 is 14 amino acids long. Germline assignment: CDR1 SGHRS and CDR2 YFSETQ. Trimming removed 4 bases at V and 3 bases at J, with 14 bases between.

CDR3: CASTSDGEYGYTF. CDR3 DNA sequence: TGCGCCAGCACTTCCGACGGCGAGTATGGCTACACCTTC. The chain couples TRBV5-1 to TRBJ1-2; D is unresolved. The CDR3 length is 13 residues. Per germline, CDR1 SGHRS and CDR2 YFSETQ. V was cut by 6 bases and J by 5 bases, with 14 bases left in between.

The CDR3 DNA follows: TGTGCCAGCAGTCCCCGGAGGCTAGATAATTCACCCCTCCACTTT. Amino acids: CASSPRRLDNSPLHF. The chain is built from TRBV7-3 and TRBJ1-6; D gene ambiguous. CDR1 and CDR2 (germline): SGHTA, FQGTGA. Trimming pared 6 bases from V and 5 bases from J, leaving 14 bases between. The CDR3 totals 15 residues.

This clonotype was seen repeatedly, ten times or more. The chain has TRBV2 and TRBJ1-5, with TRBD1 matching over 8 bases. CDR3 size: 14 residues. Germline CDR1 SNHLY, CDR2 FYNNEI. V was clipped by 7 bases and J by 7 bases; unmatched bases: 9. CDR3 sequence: CASTIQGARQPQHF. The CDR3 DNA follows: TGTGCCAGCACCATTCAGGGGGCCAGGCAGCCCCAGCATTTT.

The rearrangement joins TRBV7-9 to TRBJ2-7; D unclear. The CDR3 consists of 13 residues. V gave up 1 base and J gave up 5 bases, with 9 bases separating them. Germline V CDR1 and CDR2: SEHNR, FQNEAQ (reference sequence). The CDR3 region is CASSLVSLDEQYF. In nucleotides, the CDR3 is TGTGCCAGCAGCTTAGTGAGCCTCGACGAGCAGTACTTC.

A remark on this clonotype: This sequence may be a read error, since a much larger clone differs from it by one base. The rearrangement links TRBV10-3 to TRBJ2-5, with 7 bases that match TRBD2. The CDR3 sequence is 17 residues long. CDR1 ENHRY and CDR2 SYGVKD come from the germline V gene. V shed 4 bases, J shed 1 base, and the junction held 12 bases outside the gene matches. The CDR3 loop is CAISAHPLAASQETQYF. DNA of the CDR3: TGTGCCATCAGTGCCCACCCGCTAGCGGCAAGCCAAGAGACCCAGTACTTC.

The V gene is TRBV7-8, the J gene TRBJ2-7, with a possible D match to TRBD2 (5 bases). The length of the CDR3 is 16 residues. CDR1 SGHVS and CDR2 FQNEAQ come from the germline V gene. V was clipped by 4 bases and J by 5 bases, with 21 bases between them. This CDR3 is CASSSRDTRMGDEQYF. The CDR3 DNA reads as TGTGCCAGCAGCTCCCGGGATACTAGGATGGGCGACGAGCAGTACTTC.

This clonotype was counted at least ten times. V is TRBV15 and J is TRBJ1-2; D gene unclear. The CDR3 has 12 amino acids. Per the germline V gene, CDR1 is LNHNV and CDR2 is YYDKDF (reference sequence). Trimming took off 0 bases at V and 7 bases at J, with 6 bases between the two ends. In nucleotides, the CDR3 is TGTGCCACCAGCAGAGATTGGTTTGGCTACACCTTC. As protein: CATSRDWFGYTF.

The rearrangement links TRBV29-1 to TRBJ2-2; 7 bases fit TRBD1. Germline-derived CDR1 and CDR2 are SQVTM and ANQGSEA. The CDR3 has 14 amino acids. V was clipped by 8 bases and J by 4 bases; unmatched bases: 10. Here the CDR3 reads CSTGQEWGTGELFF. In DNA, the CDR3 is TGCAGCACTGGACAGGAATGGGGCACCGGGGAGCTGTTTTTT.

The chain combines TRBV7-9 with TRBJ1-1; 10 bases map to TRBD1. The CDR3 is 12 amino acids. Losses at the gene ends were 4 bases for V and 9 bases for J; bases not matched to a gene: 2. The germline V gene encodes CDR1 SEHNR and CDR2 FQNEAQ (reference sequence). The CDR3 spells CASSWDRGKAFF. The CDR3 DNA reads TGTGCCAGCAGCTGGGACAGGGGCAAAGCTTTCTTT. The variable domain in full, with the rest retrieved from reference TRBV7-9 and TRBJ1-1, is DTGVSQNPRHKITKRGQNVTFRCDPISEHNRLYWYRQTLGQGPEFLTYFQNEAQLEKSRLLSDRFSAERPKGSFSTLEIQRTEQGDSAMYLCASSWDRGKAFFGQGTRLTVV.